The present T cell receptor (beta chain) was sequenced within a study of beta chain features in type 1 diabetes (dated by TCRdb to 2017 to 2018). About the full investigation: Mean age, gender distribution, total cell number and subset yield did not differ between patients and healthy donors. Regulatory and stem cell-like memory subsets were obtained from only 8 patients and roughly 8 healthy donors, while naive and central memory subsets were obtained from all 30 or so donors. Across all samples, approximately 98,000,000 sorted cells were examined, and cell number per subset correlated strongly with RNA yield. The study compared the TCRB repertoires of sorted circulating CD4+ T cell subsets in recently diagnosed type 1 diabetes patients with those in matched healthy donors. The paper as a whole reports these results and caveats: Only small numbers of individuals were included in the HLA sub-analyses, which left unresolved whether HLA type had any influence on TCRB rearrangement. PCR may preferentially amplify shorter templates, but because patient and control samples were amplified and corrected together, any resulting skew would affect both groups equally. In all four CD4+ subsets, TCRB CDR3 length was moderately but significantly shorter in type 1 diabetes patients. At VDJ recombination sites, type 1 diabetes patients had fewer insertions and more deleted nucleotides, which implies abnormalities in thymic rearrangement. Naive, central memory and regulatory TCRB repertoires appeared to be more similar among patients than among healthy donors. Because cDNA rather than genomic DNA was sequenced, highly expressing activated cells could have been over-represented, although no difference in activation and CD3 levels was found between groups.

This clone showed up just a few times. It lacks a known antigen. Base qualities are not at hand, and no much larger clone is one base apart. Other DNA sequences within the sample encode an identical CDR3. The germline V and J ends show losses of 5 bases and 2 bases respectively, and no gene match explains 1 base of the junction. Sequences SGHTA (CDR1) and FQGTGA (CDR2) are obtained from the germline V gene. Inclusive of the bounding cysteine and phenylalanine, the CDR3 is 13 residues long. The read is trimmed to its CDR3 DNA, 39 bases read in frame from base 1. All of the isolated RNA was reverse transcribed with the High Capacity cDNA Reverse Transcription Kit, so expressed TCRB transcripts were sequenced. Naive, central memory and regulatory T cell samples underwent deep immunoSEQ sequencing, averaging roughly 3.5 million total reads per sample. After sorted cells were lysed in RLT buffer, RNA was extracted with DNase-treated RNeasy Micro or Mini kits, with the choice depending on cell number. To prevent cross-contamination, every cell subset was processed on its own, while patient and healthy donor samples were processed together. The immunoSEQ multiplex PCR was used to amplify TCRB sequences from cDNA, generating 87-bp fragments that spanned the CDR3 region. Sequencing of the amplicons was performed on the Illumina HiSeq platform. Per the original workflow: Synthetic template baselines were used to correct PCR bias computationally, reads within Hamming distance 2 were collapsed together, and singletons that could not be merged were discarded. Reads were aligned against IMGT so that V, D and J genes, CDR3 length and insertions or deletions at six rearrangement sites could be assigned. Within each subset, clonotype counts were normalized to sorted cell number, and only after that were true diversity and Gini coefficients computed with the tcR R package. Repertoire sharing was quantified using the overlap coefficient calculated on TCRB nucleotide sequences. Out-of-frame TCRB sequences from naive cells were analyzed to stand in for the pre-selection repertoire. The source is immuneACCESS, and TCRdb retained only in-frame sequences with V and J called. Part of the clones is not carried over; for the studies checked, unresolved V genes explain less than half of this, and the remainder is unexplained. V and J calls and clone size are those listed in that table; D and trimming were worked out from the DNA. The sample table shows about 270,000 clones, and roughly an eighth are seen once. Around 0.016% of the sample lies in the top ten.

Each donor gave one peripheral blood draw, averaging approximately 110 mL, which was collected into heparinised tubes. A BD FACSAria II and a panel including CD45RO, CCR7, CD25, CD127, CD95 and CD27 were used to sort naive, central memory, regulatory and stem cell-like memory CD4+ T cells. All sorted populations exceeded 95% purity. PBMCs were isolated immediately by Lymphoprep density gradient centrifugation and stained directly without culture. Samples were stained and sorted in pairs, with one healthy donor and one patient per experiment, so that batch effects were minimized. The chain employs TRBV7-3 and TRBJ2-3; 7 nucleotides in the junction match TRBD2. The sequencing sample was made of naive CD4+ T cells from blood. The cell subset or site label corresponds to: true naive CD4+ T cells. The TCR was taken from a man younger than 40 with type 1 diabetes. The DNA is TGTGCCAGCAGCCTAGCGGTCACAGATACGCAGTATTTT. Its protein product is CASSLAVTDTQYF.